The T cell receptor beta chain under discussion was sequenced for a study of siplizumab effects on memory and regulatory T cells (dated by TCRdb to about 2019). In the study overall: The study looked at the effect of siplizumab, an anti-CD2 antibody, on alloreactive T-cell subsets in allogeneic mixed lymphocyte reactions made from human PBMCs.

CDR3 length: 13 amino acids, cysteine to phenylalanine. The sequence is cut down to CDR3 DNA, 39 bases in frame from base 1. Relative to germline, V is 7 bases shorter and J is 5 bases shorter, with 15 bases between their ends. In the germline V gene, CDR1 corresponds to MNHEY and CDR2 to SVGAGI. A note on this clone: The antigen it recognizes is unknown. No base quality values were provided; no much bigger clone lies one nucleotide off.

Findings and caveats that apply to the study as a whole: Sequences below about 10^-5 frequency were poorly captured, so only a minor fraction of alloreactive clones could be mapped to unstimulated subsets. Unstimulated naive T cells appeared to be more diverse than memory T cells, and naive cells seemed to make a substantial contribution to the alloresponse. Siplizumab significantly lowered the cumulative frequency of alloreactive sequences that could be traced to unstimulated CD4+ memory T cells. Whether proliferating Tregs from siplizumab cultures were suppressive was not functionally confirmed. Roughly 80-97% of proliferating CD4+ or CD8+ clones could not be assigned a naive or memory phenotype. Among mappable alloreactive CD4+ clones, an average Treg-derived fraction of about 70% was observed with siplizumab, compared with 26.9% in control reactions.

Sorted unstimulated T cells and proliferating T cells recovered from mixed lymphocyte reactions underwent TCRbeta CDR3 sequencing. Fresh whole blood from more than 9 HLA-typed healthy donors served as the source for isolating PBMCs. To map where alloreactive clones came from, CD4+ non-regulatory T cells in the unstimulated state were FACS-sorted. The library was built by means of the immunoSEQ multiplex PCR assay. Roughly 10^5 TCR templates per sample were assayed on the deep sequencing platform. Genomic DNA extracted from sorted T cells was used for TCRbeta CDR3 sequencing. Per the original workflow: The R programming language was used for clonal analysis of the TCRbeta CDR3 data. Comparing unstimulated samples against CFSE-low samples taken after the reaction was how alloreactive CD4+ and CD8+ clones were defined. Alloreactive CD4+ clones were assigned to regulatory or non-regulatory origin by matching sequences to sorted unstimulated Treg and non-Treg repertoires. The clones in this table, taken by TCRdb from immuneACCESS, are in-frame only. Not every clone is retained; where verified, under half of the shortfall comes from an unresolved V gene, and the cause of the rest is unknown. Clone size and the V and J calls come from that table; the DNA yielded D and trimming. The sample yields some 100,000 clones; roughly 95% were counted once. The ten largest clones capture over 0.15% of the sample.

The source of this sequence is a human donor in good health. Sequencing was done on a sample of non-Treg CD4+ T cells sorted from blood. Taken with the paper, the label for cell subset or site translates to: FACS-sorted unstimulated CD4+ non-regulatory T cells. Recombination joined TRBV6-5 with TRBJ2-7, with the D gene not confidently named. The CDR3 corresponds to CASTPREYNEQYF. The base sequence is TGTGCCAGCACCCCGCGAGAGTACAACGAGCAGTACTTC.